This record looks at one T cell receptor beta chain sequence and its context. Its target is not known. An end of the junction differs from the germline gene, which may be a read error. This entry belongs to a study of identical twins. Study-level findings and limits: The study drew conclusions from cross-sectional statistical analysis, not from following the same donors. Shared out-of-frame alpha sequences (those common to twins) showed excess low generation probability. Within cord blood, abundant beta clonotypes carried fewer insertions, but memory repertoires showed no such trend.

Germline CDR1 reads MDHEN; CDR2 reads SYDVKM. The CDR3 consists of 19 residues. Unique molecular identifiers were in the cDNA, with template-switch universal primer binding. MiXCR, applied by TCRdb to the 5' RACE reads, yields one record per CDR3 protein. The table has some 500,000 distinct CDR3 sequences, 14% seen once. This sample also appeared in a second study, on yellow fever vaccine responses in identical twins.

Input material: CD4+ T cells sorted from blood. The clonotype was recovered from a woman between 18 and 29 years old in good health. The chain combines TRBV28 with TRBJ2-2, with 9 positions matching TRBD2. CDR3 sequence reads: CASSSPWSSGGPHTGGLFF. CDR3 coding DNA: TGTGCCAGCAGTTCTCCTTGGAGTAGCGGGGGCCCACACACCGGGGGGCTGTTTTTT.